A selection of T cell receptor beta chains follows, all from one sample in a study of blood T cells in healthy people across ages. In TCRdb, the 5' RACE reads were re-called with MiXCR into one record per CDR3 protein. Of hundreds of thousands of distinct CDR3 sequences in the sample, approximately 29% were seen once. The sample was blood. These TCRs come from a woman aged 80 or over in good health. The CDR3 runs from the conserved cysteine through the conserved F or W. The order of the fields is CDR3 protein, CDR3 DNA, V gene, J gene, clone size, D gene. The D gene is left open where the match is weak. A clone size is listed for some rows: how often the clone was seen (once, few, many), or a class if it is expanded.

cdr3_aa: CASKLPNGEQYF
cdr3_nt: TGTGCCAGCAAACTCCCCAACGGCGAGCAGTACTTC
v_call: TRBV12-3/TRBV12-4
j_call: TRBJ2-7
clone_size: many
d_call: .

cdr3_aa: CACSQGPGEQYF
cdr3_nt: TGTGCCTGCTCCCAAGGACCGGGGGAGCAGTACTTC
v_call: TRBV18
j_call: TRBJ2-7
clone_size: .
d_call: .

cdr3_aa: CASSFGQVMNTEAFF
cdr3_nt: TGTGCCAGCAGTTTCGGGCAAGTAATGAACACTGAAGCTTTCTTT
v_call: TRBV12-3/TRBV12-4
j_call: TRBJ1-1
clone_size: .
d_call: .

cdr3_aa: CASSDSGRGNEQFF
cdr3_nt: TGCGCCAGCAGCGATAGCGGGAGGGGCAATGAGCAGTTCTTC
v_call: TRBV5-1
j_call: TRBJ2-1
clone_size: once
d_call: TRBD2

cdr3_aa: CTCSGDYQETQYF
cdr3_nt: TGTACCTGTAGCGGAGACTACCAAGAGACCCAGTACTTC
v_call: TRBV30
j_call: TRBJ2-5
clone_size: .
d_call: .

cdr3_aa: CASSLRGGPTDTQYF
cdr3_nt: TGTGCCAGCAGCCTCCGGGGCGGGCCCACAGATACGCAGTATTTT
v_call: TRBV7-6
j_call: TRBJ2-3
clone_size: many
d_call: .

cdr3_aa: CASSETRREVRNYGYTF
cdr3_nt: TGCGCCAGCAGTGAGACACGTCGTGAAGTCAGGAACTATGGCTACACCTTC
v_call: TRBV10-2
j_call: TRBJ1-2
clone_size: many
d_call: .

cdr3_aa: CASSVVAATLGDEQFF
cdr3_nt: TGTGCCAGCAGCGTAGTGGCAGCCACCTTGGGCGATGAGCAGTTCTTC
v_call: TRBV9
j_call: TRBJ2-1
clone_size: many
d_call: .

cdr3_aa: CASSLRQIDNSPLHF
cdr3_nt: TGTGCCAGCAGTTTAAGGCAGATTGATAATTCACCCCTCCACTTT
v_call: TRBV12-3/TRBV12-4
j_call: TRBJ1-6
clone_size: many
d_call: .

cdr3_aa: CASSEIEARAYGYTF
cdr3_nt: TGTGCCAGCAGTGAAATTGAGGCAAGAGCATATGGCTACACCTTT
v_call: TRBV6-1
j_call: TRBJ1-2
clone_size: .
d_call: .

cdr3_aa: CASSLGGCPGQGPKNIQYF
cdr3_nt: TGTGCCAGCAGCTTAGGCGGGTGTCCTGGACAGGGTCCCAAAAACATTCAGTACTTC
v_call: TRBV7-3
j_call: TRBJ2-4
clone_size: many
d_call: TRBD1

cdr3_aa: CASSQVPSSYEQYF
cdr3_nt: TGTGCCAGCAGCCAAGTTCCAAGCTCCTACGAGCAGTACTTC
v_call: TRBV9
j_call: TRBJ2-7
clone_size: .
d_call: .

cdr3_aa: CASSETGAEQPQHF
cdr3_nt: TGTGCCAGCAGTGAGACCGGGGCAGAACAGCCCCAGCATTTT
v_call: TRBV12-3/TRBV12-4
j_call: TRBJ1-5
clone_size: .
d_call: .

cdr3_aa: CASSGGGWTNTEAFF
cdr3_nt: TGTGCCAGCAGCGGGGGGGGATGGACGAACACTGAAGCTTTCTTT
v_call: TRBV9
j_call: TRBJ1-1
clone_size: .
d_call: .

cdr3_aa: CASSQDLLSGETQYF
cdr3_nt: TGCGCCAGCAGCCAAGATCTTCTATCAGGGGAGACCCAGTACTTC
v_call: TRBV4-3
j_call: TRBJ2-5
clone_size: many
d_call: .

cdr3_aa: CASTLQGLGKAKNIQYF
cdr3_nt: TGTGCCAGCACCCTACAGGGACTAGGCAAAGCCAAAAACATTCAGTACTTC
v_call: TRBV28
j_call: TRBJ2-4
clone_size: many
d_call: TRBD2

cdr3_aa: CSARDPRAITEGYTF
cdr3_nt: TGCAGTGCTAGAGATCCCCGGGCAATTACGGAAGGCTACACCTTC
v_call: TRBV20-1
j_call: TRBJ1-2
clone_size: once
d_call: .

cdr3_aa: CATSRSPGETQYF
cdr3_nt: TGTGCCACCAGCAGGTCTCCGGGAGAGACCCAGTACTTC
v_call: TRBV15
j_call: TRBJ2-5
clone_size: many
d_call: .

cdr3_aa: CSAKNNRGPSEKLFF
cdr3_nt: TGCAGTGCAAAAAATAACAGGGGCCCAAGTGAAAAACTGTTTTTT
v_call: TRBV20-1
j_call: TRBJ1-4
clone_size: .
d_call: TRBD1

cdr3_aa: CASSSKLAGGPEETQYF
cdr3_nt: TGTGCCAGCTCATCAAAACTAGCGGGGGGCCCAGAGGAGACCCAGTACTTC
v_call: TRBV18
j_call: TRBJ2-5
clone_size: .
d_call: TRBD2

cdr3_aa: CAFGWHFNNQPQHF
cdr3_nt: TGTGCCTTTGGCTGGCATTTTAACAATCAGCCCCAGCATTTT
v_call: TRBV9
j_call: TRBJ1-5
clone_size: few
d_call: .

cdr3_aa: CAISGVGRAPNEQFF
cdr3_nt: TGTGCCATCAGTGGGGTCGGGAGGGCCCCGAATGAGCAGTTCTTC
v_call: TRBV10-3
j_call: TRBJ2-1
clone_size: .
d_call: TRBD2

cdr3_aa: CASSPRGVYTEAFF
cdr3_nt: TGTGCCAGCAGCCCGCGAGGCGTTTACACTGAAGCTTTCTTT
v_call: TRBV7-6
j_call: TRBJ1-1
clone_size: .
d_call: .

cdr3_aa: CASSSGGGGASDTQYF
cdr3_nt: TGTGCCAGCAGCTCCGGTGGCGGGGGGGCCTCGGATACGCAGTATTTT
v_call: TRBV11-3
j_call: TRBJ2-3
clone_size: .
d_call: TRBD2

cdr3_aa: CASRARDTRETQYF
cdr3_nt: TGTGCCAGCAGGGCTAGGGACACCCGAGAGACCCAGTACTTC
v_call: TRBV5-8
j_call: TRBJ2-5
clone_size: few
d_call: .

cdr3_aa: CASSYGAGSTDTQYF
cdr3_nt: TGTGCCAGCAGTTACGGGGCGGGTAGCACAGATACGCAGTATTTT
v_call: TRBV6-6
j_call: TRBJ2-3
clone_size: many
d_call: .

cdr3_aa: CASSLVLAGGPETQYF
cdr3_nt: TGTGCCAGCAGCTTGGTTCTAGCGGGGGGGCCAGAGACCCAGTACTTC
v_call: TRBV5-6
j_call: TRBJ2-5
clone_size: .
d_call: TRBD2

cdr3_aa: CASSTLTTRETQYF
cdr3_nt: TGTGCCAGCAGTACGTTGACTACCCGGGAGACCCAGTACTTC
v_call: TRBV6-1
j_call: TRBJ2-5
clone_size: many
d_call: .

cdr3_aa: CASSPPMSDTQYF
cdr3_nt: TGTGCCAGCTCACCACCGATGTCAGATACGCAGTATTTT
v_call: TRBV18
j_call: TRBJ2-3
clone_size: many
d_call: .

cdr3_aa: CASSQFGGNIQYF
cdr3_nt: TGTGCCAGCAGCCAATTTGGAGGAAACATTCAGTACTTC
v_call: TRBV14
j_call: TRBJ2-4
clone_size: .
d_call: .

cdr3_aa: CSARVHRETQYF
cdr3_nt: TGCAGTGCTAGAGTACATCGGGAGACCCAGTACTTC
v_call: TRBV20-1
j_call: TRBJ2-5
clone_size: .
d_call: .

cdr3_aa: CASSPRTRPYEQYF
cdr3_nt: TGTGCTAGCAGCCCAAGGACGAGACCCTACGAGCAGTACTTC
v_call: TRBV7-7
j_call: TRBJ2-7
clone_size: few
d_call: .

cdr3_aa: CASSHAPGPPRGSEQYF
cdr3_nt: TGCGCCAGCAGCCATGCACCGGGACCCCCCAGAGGGTCCGAGCAGTACTTC
v_call: TRBV4-3
j_call: TRBJ2-7
clone_size: many
d_call: .

cdr3_aa: CASSLDGSPLGYTF
cdr3_nt: TGTGCCAGCTCACTCGACGGGTCTCCTCTCGGCTACACCTTC
v_call: TRBV18
j_call: TRBJ1-2
clone_size: many
d_call: .

cdr3_aa: CASSFSGANTEAFF
cdr3_nt: TGTGCCAGCAGTTTTTCAGGGGCGAACACTGAAGCTTTCTTT
v_call: TRBV28
j_call: TRBJ1-1
clone_size: .
d_call: .

cdr3_aa: CSVEVADSYNEQFF
cdr3_nt: TGCAGCGTTGAAGTAGCGGACTCCTACAATGAGCAGTTCTTC
v_call: TRBV29-1
j_call: TRBJ2-1
clone_size: many
d_call: .

cdr3_aa: CSASGTGGSRMNTEAFF
cdr3_nt: TGCAGTGCTAGTGGGACAGGGGGCTCCCGCATGAACACTGAAGCTTTCTTT
v_call: TRBV20-1
j_call: TRBJ1-1
clone_size: .
d_call: TRBD1

cdr3_aa: CSARQGASYGYTF
cdr3_nt: TGCAGTGCTAGACAGGGAGCGAGCTATGGCTACACCTTC
v_call: TRBV20-1
j_call: TRBJ1-2
clone_size: once
d_call: .

cdr3_aa: CASSLRTGGFLQPQHF
cdr3_nt: TGTGCCAGCAGCTTGAGGACAGGGGGCTTCCTTCAGCCCCAGCATTTT
v_call: TRBV7-2
j_call: TRBJ1-5
clone_size: .
d_call: TRBD1

cdr3_aa: CASSQERGVYGYTF
cdr3_nt: TGTGCCAGCAGCCAAGAAAGGGGGGTGTATGGCTACACCTTC
v_call: TRBV3-1
j_call: TRBJ1-2
clone_size: many
d_call: .

cdr3_aa: CASSPGARGLNEQFF
cdr3_nt: TGTGCCAGCAGCCCGGGTGCCAGGGGGCTTAATGAGCAGTTCTTC
v_call: TRBV7-9
j_call: TRBJ2-1
clone_size: many
d_call: TRBD1

cdr3_aa: CASSSGQGAKSNQPQHF
cdr3_nt: TGTGCCAGCTCATCAGGACAGGGGGCTAAGAGCAATCAGCCCCAGCATTTT
v_call: TRBV18
j_call: TRBJ1-5
clone_size: .
d_call: TRBD1

cdr3_aa: CASSRDQETQYF
cdr3_nt: TGTGCCAGCAGTCGAGATCAAGAGACCCAGTACTTC
v_call: TRBV28
j_call: TRBJ2-5
clone_size: many
d_call: .

cdr3_aa: CASSARQGPTQYNEQFF
cdr3_nt: TGTGCCAGCAGCGCCCGACAGGGGCCCACACAGTACAATGAGCAGTTCTTC
v_call: TRBV7-3
j_call: TRBJ2-1
clone_size: many
d_call: TRBD1

cdr3_aa: CASSNFGTGNQPQHF
cdr3_nt: TGTGCCAGCAGCAACTTCGGGACAGGCAATCAGCCCCAGCATTTT
v_call: TRBV7-9
j_call: TRBJ1-5
clone_size: .
d_call: TRBD1

cdr3_aa: CASSLQGIRNSPPHF
cdr3_nt: TGTGCCAGCAGTTTACAGGGGATACGGAATTCACCCCCCCACTTT
v_call: TRBV12-3/TRBV12-4
j_call: TRBJ1-6
clone_size: .
d_call: .

cdr3_aa: CASSNSLENADTQYF
cdr3_nt: TGCGCCAGCAGCAATTCACTAGAAAACGCAGATACGCAGTATTTT
v_call: TRBV5-1
j_call: TRBJ2-3
clone_size: once
d_call: .

cdr3_aa: CASSPNLATMSYNEQFF
cdr3_nt: TGTGCCAGCAGCCCGAATCTAGCGACAATGTCCTACAATGAGCAGTTCTTC
v_call: TRBV7-2
j_call: TRBJ2-1
clone_size: .
d_call: .

cdr3_aa: CASSLLGGANYEQYF
cdr3_nt: TGTGCCAGCAGCTTATTGGGCGGGGCTAACTACGAGCAGTACTTC
v_call: TRBV11-2
j_call: TRBJ2-7
clone_size: few
d_call: .

cdr3_aa: CASSSPGRALAEAFF
cdr3_nt: TGCGCCAGCAGCTCCCCCGGCAGGGCCCTAGCGGAAGCTTTCTTT
v_call: TRBV5-1
j_call: TRBJ1-1
clone_size: few
d_call: .